This TCR beta chain was captured by sequencing in a study of T-cell reconstitution after alpha-beta-depleted transplantation in children. The CDR3 contains 15 residues. Trimming removed 6 bases from V and 6 bases from J, with 15 bases in between. CDR1 is LNHDA, CDR2 SQIVND, per germline (reference sequence). A remark on this clonotype: Being one base from a much bigger clone, this may be a read error.

TCRbeta library preparation incorporated unique molecular identifiers. TCRdb redid the calling of the PCR reads with MiXCR, one entry per CDR3 protein. This sample carries more than 85,000 distinct CDR3 sequences, 10% to 13% of them seen once, and the ten largest clones take approximately 8%. The source of this sequence is a human donor who donated a stem cell graft to a child with acute lymphoblastic leukemia. The chain couples TRBV19 to TRBJ2-6; D possibly matches TRBD1 or TRBD2 (7 bases each). Sequenced here: PBMCs from the stem cell graft donor, sampled from the stem cell graft. The CDR3 sequence: CASSPRGGMANVLTF. Written as DNA, the CDR3 is TGTGCCAGTAGCCCCAGGGGGGGAATGGCCAACGTCCTGACTTTC.